The clone carrying this TCR beta chain has a handful of counts. The target antigen is unknown. These data belong to a study of post-analysis software for immune sequencing data. Between the trimmed V and J ends, which lost 0 bases and 6 bases, there was a span of 6 bases. CDR3 length equals 13 residues. Germline V CDR1 and CDR2: LNHNV, YYDKDF (reference sequence). Study-wide findings and caveats: Batch-matched samples strongly co-clustered by F measure. The study found TRBV5-6, TRBV5-1 and TRBV20-1 among five or six TRBV segments more frequent in patients than controls.

Sequencing libraries made from TCR beta cDNA carried unique molecular identifiers. TCRdb analysed the PCR reads with MiXCR anew, one entry per CDR3 protein. Seen here are fewer than 900,000 distinct CDR3 sequences, around 46% observed once, and the top ten hold roughly 4.4%. V usage is TRBV15 and J usage is TRBJ1-5; D remains unclear. The sequenced material came from blood. The TCR comes from a girl aged 5 to 17 with multiple sclerosis. The CDR3 sequence is CATSRDWVQPQHF. The CDR3 nucleotides are TGTGCCACCAGCAGAGATTGGGTTCAGCCCCAGCATTTT.